A single sample is the source of the 5 T cell receptor beta chains below, sequenced in a study of beta chain features in type 1 diabetes. Expressed TCRB transcripts were sequenced because the entire RNA isolate underwent reverse transcription. TCRdb's copy holds only in-frame clones and misses some; the assay was immunoSEQ multiplex PCR. There are fewer than 250,000 clones in the sample; less than 15% occur only once, and roughly 0.028% lies in the top ten. The sequencing input was naive CD4+ T cells from blood. Receptor source: a woman between 40 and 50 years old in good health.

The gene calls are TRBV10-3 and TRBJ2-3; 10 bases are a match to TRBD2. CDR1 and CDR2 from the germline V gene are ENHRY and SYGVKD. The CDR3 covers 17 residues. V was pared by 0 bases and J by 5 bases, with 8 bases of the junction left unmatched. CDR3 nucleotide sequence: TGTGCCATCAGTGAGTCGGGGCTAGCGGGGGCCGGAGATACGCAGTATTTT. Translated, it gives CAISESGLAGAGDTQYF.

This clone was detected a few times. This chain links TRBV6-1 with TRBJ2-4; 9 bases line up with TRBD1. The CDR3 length is 17 residues. V shed 3 bases and J 1 base; nucleotides not matched to a gene: 7. Germline V gene sequence: CDR1 MNHNS, CDR2 SASEGT. CDR3 DNA: TGTGCCAGCAGTGAGGCACAGGGGGCTTTTGCCAAAAACATTCAGTACTTC. Its protein is CASSEAQGAFAKNIQYF.

This clone came up a few times. The chain joins TRBV9 to TRBJ2-5, with 9 bases identical to TRBD1. From germline, CDR1 is SGDLS and CDR2 YYNGEE. The length of the CDR3 is 15 residues. With V trimmed by 3 bases and J by 6 bases, 9 bases remained unmatched. The chain's CDR3 is CASSDTGQGRKTQYF. CDR3 bases: TGTGCCAGCAGCGATACGGGACAGGGTCGCAAGACCCAGTACTTC.

This chain joins TRBV7-6 and TRBJ2-7, with 7 bases matching TRBD2. Unmatched junction bases numbered 13, after V lost 8 bases and J lost 0 bases. The CDR3 is 16 amino acids. CDR1 is SGHVS, CDR2 FNYEAQ, per germline. The CDR3 DNA reads TGTGCCAGCGGGTTCCCGGCGGGGGTATCCTCCTACGAGCAGTACTTC. This codes for CASGFPAGVSSYEQYF.

This clone was counted only a few times. V and J are TRBV5-4 and TRBJ1-2; TRBD1 aligns across 9 bases. CDR1 is SGHNT and CDR2 is YYREEE in the germline V gene (reference sequence). This CDR3 has 17 residues. Trimming took 4 bases from V and 4 from J; bases not matched to a gene: 14. CDR3 sequence: CASSPKNTGGVPYGYTF. For the CDR3, the DNA is TGTGCCAGCAGCCCGAAGAATACAGGGGGCGTTCCCTATGGCTACACCTTC.